The clone carrying this TCR beta chain was seen a few times. The sample belongs to a study of T cells in Graves' hyperthyroidism and ophthalmopathy. Amplified TCR beta CDR3 regions came from RNA transcripts. Researchers ran a first-round RT-PCR on the TCR CDR3 using the HTBI primer set. One entry per CDR3 protein, called by TCRdb with MiXCR from the multiplex PCR reads. In the table there are under 400,000 distinct CDR3 sequences, nearly 15% of which are singletons. Exclusion of patients followed from uncontrolled infection, other autoimmune disease, pregnancy or lactation. Together with thyroid ultrasound, orbital computed tomography, serum thyroxine and TRAb, clinical symptoms were used for diagnoses. V dropped 0 bases and J dropped 0 bases, with 12 bases sitting between them. This CDR3 comprises 17 residues. CDR1 and CDR2 (germline): LNHNV, YYDKDF (reference sequence).

This TCR was sampled from a woman aged 60-70 years with Graves' ophthalmopathy. The V and J genes are TRBV15 and TRBJ2-1; no reliable D call. Source material: blood. CDR3 region: CATSREGAASSYNEQFF. CDR3 bases: TGTGCCACCAGCAGAGAGGGTGCGGCGAGCTCCTACAATGAGCAGTTCTTC.